These 25 T cell receptor beta chains were sequenced from one sample in a study of human thymus T cells. Using immunoSEQ multiplex PCR, the repertoire was profiled, and TCRdb retains in-frame clones only, with some absent. The sample consists of some 130,000 clones, over 85% of them appearing once. Thymic tissue was derived from resections collected during corrective heart surgery. The sequenced sample was thymus tissue. These receptors were obtained from a boy less than two years old with a congenital heart defect but otherwise immunologically healthy.

The rearrangement uses TRBV7-9 and TRBJ1-2; D uncertain. V lost 5 bases to trimming and J lost 6 bases, with 10 bases between them. This CDR3 comprises 12 residues. Germline lookup yields CDR1 SEHNR and CDR2 FQNEAQ (reference sequence). CDR3 residues: CASSPLGHGYTF. In DNA form, the CDR3 reads TGTGCCAGCAGCCCTTTGGGTCATGGCTACACCTTC.

CDR3 sequence reads: CAISELEDTQYF. As DNA, the CDR3 is TGTGCCATCAGTGAGTTGGAAGATACGCAGTATTTT. The chain is built from TRBV10-3 and TRBJ2-3; D call uncertain. Looked up from germline, CDR1 is ENHRY and CDR2 is SYGVKD. The CDR3 sequence is 12 residues long. Trimming took off 1 base at V and 5 bases at J, with 4 bases between the two ends.

The chain is built from TRBV7-9 and TRBJ2-1; TRBD2 agrees at 14 bases. Germline CDR1 is SEHNR and CDR2 is FQNEAQ (reference sequence). V shed 1 base, J shed 8 bases, and the junction held 4 bases outside the gene matches. CDR3 length equals 16 residues. In DNA, the CDR3 is TGTGCCAGCAGCTTAGATCGACTAGCGGGGGGGGATGAGCAGTTCTTC. It codes for CASSLDRLAGGDEQFF. The full variable domain, its missing parts supplied by reference TRBV7-9 and TRBJ2-1, is DTGVSQNPRHKITKRGQNVTFRCDPISEHNRLYWYRQTLGQGPEFLTYFQNEAQLEKSRLLSDRFSAERPKGSFSTLEIQRTEQGDSAMYLCASSLDRLAGGDEQFFGPGTRLTVL.

The DNA for the CDR3 is TGTGCCAGCAGCTTGGATCCGGGACTAATCTACAATGAGCAGTTCTTC. Translating gives CASSLDPGLIYNEQFF. This chain joins TRBV5-4 and TRBJ2-1; 7 bases line up with TRBD2. This CDR3 has 16 amino acids. Germline-derived CDR1 and CDR2 are SGHNT and YYREEE (reference sequence). The ends lost 0 bases at V and 3 bases at J; junction bases unmatched: 6.

The CDR3 DNA reads TGTGCCAGCAGTTTATTTGGGCGGGATCAGCCCCAGCATTTT. It encodes CASSLFGRDQPQHF. This chain uses TRBV28 with TRBJ1-5; D is unresolved. Germline CDR1 and CDR2: MDHEN and SYDVKM. The ends were cut back, 1 base at V and 5 bases at J, with 9 bases in the middle. The CDR3 runs 14 residues.

This chain links TRBV7-2 with TRBJ1-5; D is undetermined. This CDR3 region has 14 residues. Trimming cost V 3 bases and J 1 base, with 7 bases left between them. Germline V gives CDR1 SGHTA, CDR2 FQGNSA. CDR3 sequence reads: CASSFQWSNQPQHF. The CDR3 coding sequence is TGTGCCAGCAGCTTCCAGTGGAGCAATCAGCCCCAGCATTTT.

This chain connects TRBV5-1 to TRBJ2-7, with D perhaps assigned TRBD1 or TRBD2 (5 bases each). V was trimmed by 1 base and J by 6 bases, leaving 14 bases between them. The CDR3 has 14 residues. Germline assignment: CDR1 SGHRS and CDR2 YFSETQ. CDR3: CASSLSGGRTEQYF. CDR3 nucleotide sequence: TGCGCCAGCAGCTTGTCTGGGGGTAGAACCGAGCAGTACTTC.

This clone was seen a handful of times. The chain uses TRBV5-1 and TRBJ1-6; 8 bases match TRBD1. The junction had 7 bases not matched to a gene; V was cut back by 3 bases and J by 8 bases. This CDR3 has 15 amino acids. CDR1 is SGHRS and CDR2 is YFSETQ in the germline V gene. DNA of the CDR3: TGCGCCAGCAGCTGGGACAGGAGGGCTCATTCACCCCTCCACTTT. It yields the protein CASSWDRRAHSPLHF. Full variable domain (remainder filled in from reference TRBV5-1 and TRBJ1-6): KAGVTQTPRYLIKTRGQQVTLSCSPISGHRSVSWYQQTPGQGLQFLFEYFSETQRNKGNFPGRFSGRQFSNSRSEMNVSTLELGDSALYLCASSWDRRAHSPLHFGNGTRLTVT.

The CDR3 spells CASSALAGLQETQYF. The CDR3 bases are TGTGCCAGCAGCGCACTAGCGGGGCTCCAAGAGACCCAGTACTTC. The chain joins TRBV9 to TRBJ2-5; 10 bases fit TRBD2. Per germline, CDR1 SGDLS and CDR2 YYNGEE. The CDR3 consists of 15 residues. Unmatched junction bases numbered 3, after V lost 3 bases and J lost 1 base.

The CDR3 protein is CASSLWPGNTIYF. The DNA for the CDR3 is TGTGCCAGCAGTTTATGGCCTGGAAACACCATATATTTT. The rearrangement links TRBV28 to TRBJ1-3; D remains ambiguous. This CDR3 is 13 amino acids long. Germline CDR1 MDHEN, CDR2 SYDVKM. V gave up 0 bases and J gave up 2 bases, with 2 bases separating them.

The chain couples TRBV25-1 to TRBJ2-7, with TRBD2 matching over 7 bases. The V gene's germline CDR1 is MGHDK and CDR2 SYGVNS. The CDR3 covers 12 residues. V trimming: 4 bases; J trimming: 9 bases; junction bases outside the gene matches: 6. For the CDR3, the DNA is TGTGCCAGCAGTGGAACTAGCGTTGTGCAGTACTTC. Protein product: CASSGTSVVQYF.

The CDR3 loop reads CASSSRDRADEQYF. The CDR3 nucleotides are TGTGCCAGCAGTTCAAGGGACAGGGCGGACGAGCAGTACTTC. The rearrangement uses TRBV27 and TRBJ2-7, with TRBD1 matching over 9 bases. There are 14 residues in the CDR3. Germline lookup yields CDR1 MNHEY and CDR2 SMNVEV (reference sequence). Trimming cost V 4 bases and J 5 bases; bases outside gene matches: 6.

DNA of the CDR3: TGTGCCAGCAGCAAAGCCCCTGCCCCTCACTCGTCCCAGTACTTC. Translating it yields CASSKAPAPHSSQYF. The V call is TRBV21-1, the J call TRBJ2-5; the table gives TRBD2 as D, unverified against the DNA. TRBV21-1 is a pseudogene. This CDR3 contains 15 residues.

This clone was observed once. The CDR3 loop reads CASSQVGCRGEEAWNTEAFF. The CDR3 bases are TGCGCCAGCAGCCAAGTAGGATGCAGGGGTGAGGAGGCCTGGAACACTGAAGCTTTCTTT. The chain recombines TRBV4-1 with TRBJ1-1, with D perhaps matching TRBD1 (6 bases). CDR1 is MGHRA and CDR2 is YSYEKL in the germline V gene. The CDR3 length is 20 residues. The V gene lost 1 base and the J gene lost 1 base, with 25 bases spanning the gap.

The chain employs TRBV7-2 and TRBJ1-2; D remains ambiguous. The germline V gene has CDR1 SGHTA and CDR2 FQGNSA. Trimming cost V 4 bases and J 5 bases, with 17 bases left between them. CDR3 length: 15 residues. CDR3 sequence (DNA): TGTGCCAGCAGCTCCTCGGACGATCCTGCATATGGCTACACCTTC. Protein: CASSSSDDPAYGYTF.

The chain joins TRBV5-1 to TRBJ2-3, with D unresolved. The CDR3 is 14 residues long. V lost 0 bases and J 2 bases, leaving 7 bases between the germline ends. Germline loops: CDR1 SGHRS, CDR2 YFSETQ. For the CDR3, the DNA is TGCGCCAGCAGCTTGGGTCTAAACACAGATACGCAGTATTTT. Encoded protein: CASSLGLNTDTQYF.

The genes are TRBV25-1 and TRBJ2-2, with 7 nucleotides matching TRBD1. Unmatched junction bases numbered 4, after V lost 0 bases and J lost 6 bases. The CDR3 totals 15 residues. Germline-derived CDR1 and CDR2 are MGHDK and SYGVNS. The CDR3 region is CASSEYQQGPGELFF. The CDR3 nucleotides are TGTGCCAGCAGTGAATACCAACAGGGGCCCGGGGAGCTGTTTTTT.

The rearrangement links TRBV28 to TRBJ1-1; D call uncertain. The V and J ends lost 6 bases and 4 bases respectively, with 21 bases between them. This CDR3 spans 16 amino acids. The germline V gene has CDR1 MDHEN and CDR2 SYDVKM. The CDR3 sequence: CASSYDHPGERTEAFF. CDR3 nucleotide sequence: TGTGCCAGCAGCTACGACCACCCGGGTGAACGCACTGAAGCTTTCTTT.

The chain is built from TRBV2 and TRBJ1-1; D unclear. This CDR3 region has 17 residues. Trimming took 4 bases from V and 2 from J, leaving 20 bases between them. Germline V CDR1 and CDR2: SNHLY, FYNNEI. CDR3 loop: CASSVCGSSWDNTEAFF. Here the CDR3 DNA reads TGTGCCAGCAGTGTATGTGGGTCCTCCTGGGATAACACTGAAGCTTTCTTT.

V usage is TRBV19 and J usage is TRBJ2-7; tentatively, D is TRBD1 (5 bases). The CDR3 runs to 11 residues. The germline V gene encodes CDR1 LNHDA and CDR2 SQIVND (reference sequence). V lost 4 bases, J lost 4 bases, and 5 bases lay in between. This CDR3 is CASSTGYEQYF. The CDR3 nucleotides read TGTGCCAGTAGTACAGGGTACGAGCAGTACTTC.

CDR3 residues: CASSHLDREGDTQYF. DNA for the CDR3: TGCGCCAGCAGCCACCTAGACAGGGAAGGAGATACGCAGTATTTT. The genes are TRBV4-3 and TRBJ2-3, with TRBD1 matching over 7 bases. Germline CDR1 reads LGHNA; CDR2 reads YSLEER. The CDR3 spans 15 residues. V lost 3 bases and J lost 5; bases outside the gene matches: 8.

V gene TRBV7-2 combines with J gene TRBJ1-2; the D gene is possibly TRBD1 (5 bases). Germline V gene sequence: CDR1 SGHTA, CDR2 FQGNSA. V was cut by 0 bases and J by 4 bases, with 12 bases left in between. The CDR3 covers 15 residues. The CDR3 reads CASSLAAGPAYGYTF. CDR3 nucleotide sequence: TGTGCCAGCAGCTTAGCAGCAGGGCCTGCCTATGGCTACACCTTC.

The V gene is TRBV27, the J gene TRBJ2-5; D gene uncertain. CDR1 MNHEY and CDR2 SMNVEV come from the germline V gene (reference sequence). This CDR3 comprises 13 residues. The ends were cut back, 5 bases at V and 5 bases at J, with 12 bases in the middle. The CDR3 loop is CASSPRQGETQYF. In nucleotides, the CDR3 is TGTGCCAGCAGTCCACGACAAGGGGAGACCCAGTACTTC.

Remarks on this clone: The identical CDR3 is also encoded by other nucleotide sequences in the sample. The V call is TRBV10-3, the J call TRBJ1-2; D not certain. V was pared by 3 bases and J by 4 bases, with 3 bases between. The CDR3 has 11 residues. Germline V gene data show CDR1 as ENHRY and CDR2 as SYGVKD. The CDR3 loop reads CAISESYGYTF. The CDR3 DNA reads TGTGCCATCAGTGAATCCTATGGCTACACCTTC.

The sample holds a few counts of this clone. V is TRBV10-1 and J is TRBJ1-2; D possibly corresponds to TRBD1 (5 bases). The germline CDR1 and CDR2 sequences are WNHNN and SYGVQD (reference sequence). Trimming cost V 7 bases and J 8 bases, with 11 bases left between them. The CDR3 contains 11 residues. Here the CDR3 DNA reads TGCGCCAGCATAACAGGAGGCGGCTACACCTTC. Protein: CASITGGGYTF.